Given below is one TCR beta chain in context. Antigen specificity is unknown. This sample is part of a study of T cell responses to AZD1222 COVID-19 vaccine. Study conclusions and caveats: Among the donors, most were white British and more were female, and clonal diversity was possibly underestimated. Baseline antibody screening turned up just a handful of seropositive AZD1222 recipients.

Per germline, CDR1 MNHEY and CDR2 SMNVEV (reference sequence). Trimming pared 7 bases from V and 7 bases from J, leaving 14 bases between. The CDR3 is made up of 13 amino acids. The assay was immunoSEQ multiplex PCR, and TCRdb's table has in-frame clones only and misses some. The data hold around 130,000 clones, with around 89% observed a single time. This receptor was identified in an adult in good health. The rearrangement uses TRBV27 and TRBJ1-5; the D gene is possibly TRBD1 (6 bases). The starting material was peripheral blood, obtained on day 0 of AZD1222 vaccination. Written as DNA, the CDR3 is TGTGCCAGCACTCGGGGGCCGGGGCAGCCCCAGCATTTT. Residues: CASTRGPGQPQHF.